Following are 20 T cell receptor beta chains from one sample sequenced in a study of control samples from healthy donors and cancer patients. Repertoires were generated with immunoSEQ multiplex PCR, while TCRdb's copy carries only in-frame clones and drops some. In the table there are some 130,000 clones, approximately 90% of which are singletons. The sample taken for sequencing was blood. These receptors were obtained from a young man in good health.

V is TRBV28 and J is TRBJ2-7; 9 bases align to TRBD2. The CDR3 runs 14 residues. Germline V lookup: CDR1 MDHEN, CDR2 SYDVKM. J was trimmed by 4 bases and V by 5 bases; bases with no gene match: 6. The CDR3 region is CASSISGGGYEQYF. The CDR3 DNA reads as TGTGCCAGCAGTATTAGCGGGGGAGGTTACGAGCAGTACTTC.

V and J are TRBV6-6 and TRBJ1-2; 10 bases are shared with TRBD1. The germline V gene has CDR1 MNHNY and CDR2 SVGAGI (reference sequence). This CDR3 has 15 amino acids. The V and J ends lost 7 bases and 4 bases, in that order; junction bases with no gene match: 9. CDR3 sequence (DNA): TGTGCCAGCAACATCCGGGACAGGGGCGGCTATGGCTACACCTTC. This translates into CASNIRDRGGYGYTF.

This clone came up once. The CDR3 DNA reads as TGTGCCAGCAGTTACGGTAGCTCCACAGATACGCAGTATTTT. Translating gives CASSYGSSTDTQYF. The chain combines TRBV6-5 with TRBJ2-3; D not certain. The germline gives CDR1 MNHEY, CDR2 SVGAGI. The germline V and J ends were trimmed by 2 bases and 2 bases, with 8 bases remaining between them. The length of the CDR3 is 14 residues.

This sequence joins TRBV7-3 and TRBJ2-2; 14 bases are a match to TRBD2. With V trimmed by 5 bases and J by 2 bases, 7 bases remained unmatched. The germline gives CDR1 SGHTA, CDR2 FQGTGA. The length of the CDR3 is 18 residues. DNA for the CDR3: TGTGCCAGCAGCCCGGGGACTAGCGGGGGACCTAACACCGGGGAGCTGTTTTTT. It yields the protein CASSPGTSGGPNTGELFF.

The V gene is TRBV7-2, the J gene TRBJ1-3; a possible D gene is TRBD1 (5 bases). V was pared by 4 bases and J by 2 bases, with 12 bases between. CDR3 length: 15 residues. Germline values: CDR1 SGHTA, CDR2 FQGNSA. CDR3 residues: CASSSRTFPGNTIYF. The DNA of the CDR3 is TGTGCCAGCAGCTCGCGGACATTCCCTGGAAACACCATATATTTT.

This chain links TRBV15 with TRBJ2-5; tentatively, D is TRBD1 or TRBD2 (6 bases each). Trimming stripped 3 bases from V and 1 base from J, with 12 bases between. The germline CDR1 and CDR2 sequences are LNHNV and YYDKDF (reference sequence). CDR3 length: 15 residues. CDR3 residues: CATSRDGGTQETQYF. CDR3 DNA sequence: TGTGCCACCAGCAGGGACGGGGGCACCCAAGAGACCCAGTACTTC.

The V gene is TRBV7-3, the J gene TRBJ2-3; 10 positions match TRBD2. Germline trimming cut 3 bases from V and 2 bases from J; bases unmatched to any gene: 2. Germline loops: CDR1 SGHTA, CDR2 FQGTGA. The CDR3 has 15 amino acids. This CDR3 reads CASSFGTSDTDTQYF. The CDR3 DNA sequence: TGTGCCAGCAGCTTCGGGACTAGCGACACAGATACGCAGTATTTT.

The CDR3 coding sequence is TGTGCCAGTAGTATTGGGGGCGCCTGGCAGCCCCAGCATTTT. Its protein product is CASSIGGAWQPQHF. V is TRBV19 and J is TRBJ1-5, with TRBD1 as a possible D gene (6 bases). The CDR3 is made up of 14 amino acids. Trimming cost V 3 bases and J 7 bases, with 13 bases left between them. Germline CDR1 reads LNHDA; CDR2 reads SQIVND (reference sequence).

The chain uses TRBV30 and TRBJ2-4, with TRBD2 matching 15 bases. Germline loops: CDR1 GTSNPN, CDR2 SVGIG (reference sequence). CDR3 length equals 15 residues. The junction had 8 bases not matched to a gene; V was cut back by 0 bases and J by 14 bases. The CDR3 DNA is TGTGCCTGGAGTGTACGGGGACTAGCGGGGGGCGAGGAGTACTTC. Amino acid sequence: CAWSVRGLAGGEEYF.

This clone was seen a single time. The DNA for the CDR3 is TGTGCCAGCAATAGGAAGGGGACGGACGGAAACACCATATATTTT. Translation gives CASNRKGTDGNTIYF. The V call is TRBV9, the J call TRBJ1-3; D is possibly TRBD1 (5 bases). CDR1 and CDR2 (germline): SGDLS, YYNGEE. The germline V and J ends were trimmed by 6 bases and 4 bases, with 17 bases remaining between them. The CDR3 has 15 residues.

This clone has a handful of counts. The junction shows a germline mismatch at one end, possibly a read error. The chain links TRBV18 to TRBJ2-1; 10 bases line up with TRBD1. The CDR3 is 16 amino acids. Germline lookup yields CDR1 KGHSH and CDR2 LQKENI. The CDR3 bases are TGTGCCAGCTCACTCACCGGGACAGGGGAGTACACTGAGCAGTTCTTC. Protein: CASSLTGTGEYTEQFF.

The chain employs TRBV20-1 and TRBJ2-7; no reliable D call. The CDR3 length is 16 residues. With 3 bases removed from V and 2 bases from J, the gap between germline ends came to 20 bases. The germline V gene encodes CDR1 DFQATT and CDR2 SNEGSKA (reference sequence). The CDR3 loop reads CSASITGYSNPYEQYF. For the CDR3, the DNA is TGCAGTGCTAGTATTACGGGTTACTCGAACCCCTACGAGCAGTACTTC.

This clone came up a few times. V gene TRBV19 combines with J gene TRBJ2-7; no clear D. This CDR3 region has 13 residues. Germline V lookup: CDR1 LNHDA, CDR2 SQIVND (reference sequence). Trimming cost V 3 bases and J 2 bases, with 8 bases left between them. The CDR3 DNA reads as TGTGCCAGTAGTATCTCCAGAACCTACGAGCAGTACTTC. Translation gives CASSISRTYEQYF.

The chain is built from TRBV12-3 or TRBV12-4 and TRBJ1-6; D ambiguous. The V end was cut by 3 bases, the J end by 9 bases, with 9 bases between. CDR3 length equals 13 residues. The CDR3 loop reads CASSLGLFSPLHF. The CDR3 nucleotides are TGTGCCAGCAGTTTGGGGTTGTTTTCACCCCTCCACTTT.

The rearrangement uses TRBV6-5 and TRBJ1-5; D not certain. The V end was cut by 0 bases, the J end by 5 bases, with 8 bases between. CDR3 length: 14 amino acids. Per germline, CDR1 MNHEY and CDR2 SVGAGI. This chain's CDR3 is CASSYSAGYQPQHF. CDR3 DNA: TGTGCCAGCAGTTACTCGGCGGGATATCAGCCCCAGCATTTT.

The CDR3 DNA reads TGTGCCAGCAGTGAAGGCGGCGGGGACTACACAGATACGCAGTATTTT. It is translated as CASSEGGGDYTDTQYF. The gene calls are TRBV25-1 and TRBJ2-3, with 7 positions matching TRBD2. This CDR3 has 16 residues. Germline CDR1 reads MGHDK; CDR2 reads SYGVNS. V shed 2 bases and J 2 bases; nucleotides not matched to a gene: 7. Supplemented by reference TRBV25-1 and TRBJ2-3, the full variable domain reads EADIYQTPRYLVIGTGKKITLECSQTMGHDKMYWYQQDPGMELHLIHYSYGVNSTEKGDLSSESTVSRIRTEHFPLTLESARPSHTSQYLCASSEGGGDYTDTQYFGPGTRLTVL.

The chain has TRBV11-2 and TRBJ1-6; TRBD1 might be the D (5 bases). There are 15 residues in the CDR3. V lost 3 bases to trimming and J lost 8 bases, with 14 bases between them. CDR1 and CDR2 (germline): SGHAT, FQNNGV. The DNA of the CDR3 is TGTGCCAGCAGCTTTTCTCAGGGCTCGGATTCACCCCTCCACTTT. This codes for CASSFSQGSDSPLHF.

The CDR3 coding sequence is TGTGCCAGCAGTCAATTTTTAGGGGCGAGCACTGAAGCTTTCTTT. This sequence encodes CASSQFLGASTEAFF. The chain employs TRBV5-4 and TRBJ1-1; tentatively, D is TRBD1 (5 bases). Trimming shortened V by 5 bases and J by 4 bases, and 18 bases separated the two germline ends. This CDR3 is built from 15 residues. In germline, CDR1 is SGHNT, CDR2 YYREEE (reference sequence). Full variable domain (remainder filled in from reference TRBV5-4 and TRBJ1-1): ETGVTQSPTHLIKTRGQQVTLRCSSQSGHNTVSWYQQALGQGPQFIFQYYREEENGRGNFPPRFSGLQFPNYSSELNVNALELDDSALYLCASSQFLGASTEAFFGQGTRLTVV.

The chain has TRBV6-1 and TRBJ1-5; D is uncertain. The V end lost 2 bases, the J end lost 8 bases, and 13 bases lay between the germline ends. The length of the CDR3 is 14 residues. Germline CDR1 is MNHNS and CDR2 is SASEGT. For the CDR3, the DNA is TGTGCCAGCAGTGAAATCGGAACCGCTGAGCCCCAGCATTTT. It yields the protein CASSEIGTAEPQHF.

V gene TRBV27 combines with J gene TRBJ1-2; perhaps TRBD1 as D (5 bases). V dropped 6 bases and J dropped 8 bases, with 16 bases sitting between them. This CDR3 comprises 13 residues. CDR1 and CDR2 (germline): MNHEY, SMNVEV (reference sequence). The CDR3 DNA sequence: TGTGCCAGCAGCTTTTACGGGGGGGAAGGCTACACCTTC. Residues: CASSFYGGEGYTF.